This entry describes one T cell receptor (beta chain). The CDR3 extends over 14 amino acids. Trimming removed 6 bases from V and 5 bases from J, with 20 bases in between. Germline V gene lookup returns CDR1 DFQATT and CDR2 SNEGSKA (reference sequence). This entry comes from a study of blood T cells in healthy people across ages. Then a second PCR, running roughly 7 to 11 cycles, was carried out with a sample-barcoded 5' primer and a J-beta primer mix. TCRdb itself ran the 5' RACE reads through MiXCR, one entry per CDR3 protein. The repertoire holds hundreds of thousands of distinct CDR3 sequences, with less than 80% as singletons.

This chain links TRBV20-1 with TRBJ2-7; D possibly uses TRBD1 or TRBD2 (6 bases each). The sequence was obtained from a man aged 25-45 years in good health. Sequenced input: blood. In nucleotides, the CDR3 is TGCAGTGCACAGGGAGAGGTGGACTACCACGAGCAGTACTTC. Amino acid sequence: CSAQGEVDYHEQYF.